A selection of T cell receptor beta chains follows, all from one sample in a study of blood T cell repertoires in COVID-19. Assay used: immunoSEQ multiplex PCR; TCRdb lists only in-frame clones, some missing. The sample carries about 78,000 clones, roughly 86% recorded once. Specimen: peripheral blood. The origin of the receptors is a woman in her sixties with acute or convalescent COVID-19. CDR3s leave out the opening cysteine and the closing phenylalanine or tryptophan. D genes are given only for firm matches.

d_call	v_call	j_call	cdr3_aa
-	TRBV5-1	TRBJ1-1	ASSLQESTEAF
-	TRBV28	TRBJ1-6	ASSLAPSGSPLH
-	TRBV11-2	TRBJ1-2	ASSPDSYGYT
-	TRBV5-1	TRBJ1-4	ASSLGQSYEKLF
-	TRBV2	TRBJ1-4	ASTDRLNEKLF
TRBD1	TRBV18	TRBJ1-5	ASQETGLQPQH
TRBD1	TRBV5-1	TRBJ2-2	ASSSGQGSTGELF
TRBD2	TRBV7-6	TRBJ2-5	ASSFGLAALQETQY
-	TRBV27	TRBJ1-1	ASSLGPRGNTEAF
TRBD1	TRBV4-1	TRBJ1-1	ASSQVTGDETEAF
-	TRBV7-6	TRBJ2-2	ASSTRTDNTGELF
-	TRBV5-6	TRBJ1-2	ASSSGAYGYT
-	TRBV24-1	TRBJ2-2	ATSDFPTLGGSTGELF
TRBD2	TRBV27	TRBJ2-1	ASSQGLAGGYVSEQF
-	TRBV28	TRBJ1-5	ASSYPGGNQPQH
TRBD1	TRBV28	TRBJ1-5	ASSFRQGWQPQH
TRBD1	TRBV6-2/TRBV6-3	TRBJ1-5	ASSLQGATSNQPQH
TRBD1	TRBV29-1	TRBJ2-2	SVDLDRGGELF
-	TRBV3-1/TRBV3-2	TRBJ2-5	ASSQALGFGETQY
TRBD2	TRBV27	TRBJ2-7	ASSSPGLAGRSYEQY
TRBD1	TRBV29-1	TRBJ2-7	SVNDGTANSYEQY
TRBD1	TRBV28	TRBJ2-7	ASSVQGYEQY
-	TRBV6-6	TRBJ2-1	ASSSKSTVYNEQF
-	TRBV28	TRBJ1-3	ASSPAGVSGNTIY
TRBD1	TRBV7-2	TRBJ1-4	ASSHDRGREKLF
TRBD2	TRBV15	TRBJ2-7	ATSRDLAGGPNEQY
-	TRBV7-2	TRBJ2-7	ASSPTGWDEQY
-	TRBV28	TRBJ1-3	ASSFRHISGNTIY
TRBD1	TRBV2	TRBJ1-2	ASDRGLGYT
-	TRBV7-2	TRBJ1-6	ASSQAPQGTYNSPLH
-	TRBV5-1	TRBJ2-6	ASSLLGQISGANVLT
-	TRBV20-1	TRBJ1-1	SGWRNTEAF
-	TRBV7-7	TRBJ2-4	ASSLVEGKAKNIQY
TRBD1	TRBV19	TRBJ1-6	ASSIRTGGGSPLH
-	TRBV5-1	TRBJ1-2	ASSLSGDYGYT
-	TRBV7-3	TRBJ1-2	ASSLSGRVQNGYT
TRBD2	TRBV4-1	TRBJ2-7	ASSQPRLAGGLGEQY
TRBD2	TRBV29-1	TRBJ2-2	SVDSLADNTGELF
-	TRBV6-1	TRBJ1-4	ASSEASGGREKLF